Presented here are 3 T cell receptor beta chains from one specimen sequenced in a study of T cell responses to AZD1222 COVID-19 vaccine. Generated by immunoSEQ multiplex PCR, the TCRdb table keeps only in-frame clones and is missing some. The sample carries roughly 150,000 clones, roughly 92% recorded once. Here the sequenced sample was peripheral blood, taken 28 days after the second AZD1222 dose. The source is an adult who received the AZD1222 COVID-19 vaccine.

V is TRBV10-3 and J is TRBJ1-4; tentative D call: TRBD1 (5 bases). This CDR3 comprises 13 residues. With 8 bases removed from V and 3 bases from J, the gap between germline ends came to 10 bases. From germline, CDR1 is ENHRY and CDR2 SYGVKD. CDR3 region: CAISGKPNEKLFF. The CDR3 DNA sequence: TGTGCCATCTCAGGGAAACCTAATGAAAAACTGTTTTTT.

V is TRBV7-9 and J is TRBJ2-2, with D hard to call. The V end was cut by 10 bases, the J end by 6 bases, with 6 bases between. This CDR3 has 10 amino acids. The germline gives CDR1 SEHNR, CDR2 FQNEAQ (reference sequence). The CDR3 DNA reads TGTGCCAACACCCCCGGGGAGCTGTTTTTT. This gives the protein CANTPGELFF.

The V call is TRBV13, the J call TRBJ1-5; D is unclear. Germline V gives CDR1 PRHDT, CDR2 FYEKMQ (reference sequence). The V end was cut by 4 bases, the J end by 0 bases, with 1 base between. The CDR3 totals 12 residues. CDR3 in DNA: TGTGCCAGCAGCTATAGCAATCAGCCCCAGCATTTT. Translation gives CASSYSNQPQHF.